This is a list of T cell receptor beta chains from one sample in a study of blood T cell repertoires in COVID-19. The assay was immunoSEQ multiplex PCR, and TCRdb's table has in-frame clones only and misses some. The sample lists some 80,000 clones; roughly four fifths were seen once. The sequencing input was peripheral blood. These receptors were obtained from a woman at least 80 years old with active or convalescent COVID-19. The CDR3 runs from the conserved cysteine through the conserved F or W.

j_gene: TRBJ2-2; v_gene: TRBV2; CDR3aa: CASSAPRWTGGELFF
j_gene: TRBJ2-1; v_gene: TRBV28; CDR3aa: CASSLFTLRPRDSSYNEQFF
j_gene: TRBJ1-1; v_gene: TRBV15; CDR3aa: CATSRAELPRYTEAFF
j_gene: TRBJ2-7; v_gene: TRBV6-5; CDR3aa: CASSTGTGIFLGF
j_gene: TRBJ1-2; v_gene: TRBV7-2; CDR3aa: CASSLADYGYTF
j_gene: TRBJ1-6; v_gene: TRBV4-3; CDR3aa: CASSQDIQGSSSPLHF
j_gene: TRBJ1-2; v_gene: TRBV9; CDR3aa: CASSFGRQTLTTVNYGYTF
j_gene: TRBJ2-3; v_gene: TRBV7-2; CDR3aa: CASSLSRGSTDTQYF
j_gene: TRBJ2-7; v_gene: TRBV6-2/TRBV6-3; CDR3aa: CASSYGQIYEQYF
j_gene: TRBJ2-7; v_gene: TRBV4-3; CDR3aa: CASSQDRVSYEQYF
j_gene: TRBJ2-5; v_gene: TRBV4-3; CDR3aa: CASSQDGLAQETQYF
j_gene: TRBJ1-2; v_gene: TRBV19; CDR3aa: CASSGDRPTNYGYTF
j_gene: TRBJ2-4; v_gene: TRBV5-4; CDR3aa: CASSLYRGGQTKNIQYF
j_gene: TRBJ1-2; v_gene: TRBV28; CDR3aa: CASIPLGRVYGYTF
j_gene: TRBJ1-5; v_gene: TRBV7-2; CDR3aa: CASSLGGRWGNQPQHF
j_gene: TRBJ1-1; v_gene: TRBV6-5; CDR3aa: CASSYFKSGTQTEAFF
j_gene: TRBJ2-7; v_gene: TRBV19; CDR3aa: CASSSAVGGEQYF
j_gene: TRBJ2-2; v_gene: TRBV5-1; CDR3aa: CASSLTGERTGELFF
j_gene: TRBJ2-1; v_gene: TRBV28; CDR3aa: CASSSDRGIKGGYNEQFF